This record looks at one TCR beta chain sequence and its context. The antigen is unknown. The data belong to a study of vaccination effects on CD4 cells after COVID-19. Study at large: The ViraFEST assay expanded antigen-specific CD4+ T cells with viral peptide pools before sequencing. Around 2.1 million PBMC per well were cultured with approximately 9.7 IU/ml IL-2 and roughly 11 ug/ml peptides.

The CDR3 contains 14 residues. The V segment lost 2 bases and the J segment 6 bases; nucleotides outside the gene matches: 6. Germline CDR1 reads ENHRY; CDR2 reads SYGVKD. Broader study findings: Relatively few convalescent patients took part in the study, which had no early post-infection timepoints. Common cold coronavirus cross-reactivity was shown by only 1 of 255 vaccine-induced clones in healthy vaccinees.

Investigators separated out CD4+ T cells once more than nine days of culture had passed. The vaccine given was either BNT162b2 or mRNA-1273, in two doses. Measured with immunoSEQ multiplex PCR; TCRdb has only the in-frame clones, and not every one. The sample consists of over 45,000 clones, around 70% of them appearing once. Here the sequenced sample was CD4+ T cells from PBMCs cultured without peptide, taken after COVID-19 vaccination. The rearrangement uses TRBV10-3 and TRBJ1-2; 7 nucleotides line up with TRBD1. The receptor's source is a human donor who received a COVID-19 vaccine. The CDR3 bases are TGTGCCATCAGTGAGGGGGCCAGGGGGGATGGCTACACCTTC. This sequence encodes CAISEGARGDGYTF.